This TCR beta chain derives from a study of blood T cell repertoires in COVID-19 (TCRdb year 2020). Describing the broader study: Samples covering the acute and convalescent phases of COVID-19 were provided by collaborators in the United States, Italy and Spain. The material from the prospective study consisted of cDNA or gDNA derived from T cells, B-cell-depleted T cells, or PBMCs. The dataset comprised deeply sampled blood TCRbeta repertoires from subjects exposed to, actively infected with, or recovered from COVID-19. The repertoires were released in a freely available public database meant as a resource for research on the immune response to SARS-CoV-2. Samples came from the ongoing ImmuneRACE study (first 160 participants) plus 1,254 subjects from 6 global collaborators. The sample metadata nearly always contained a de-identified subject ID, COVID-19 status, age in years and sex. Where HLA class I and class II types were available, the types were taken from metadata supplied by the sample provider, not from assay-based typing.

From the cysteine through the phenylalanine, the CDR3 covers 13 amino acids. CDR3 DNA is the only sequence kept; it has 39 bases, read in frame from the first base. The germline V gene sets CDR1 to SGHTS and CDR2 to YDEGEE. Here is what the overall study found, with its caveats: Clinical and demographic metadata were provided uncurated, with the amount varying by source and participant.

Whole blood was collected in K2EDTA tubes by collaborating institutions according to the institutions' own protocols. Collaborator samples were shipped for TCRbeta analysis as frozen whole blood, isolated PBMCs, or DNA extracted from either sample type. Worth noting for this clone: This clone's antigen is unknown. Germline is not matched at one junction end, which may reflect a read error.

TCRbeta CDR3 regions were amplified from genomic DNA by means of the immunoSEQ Assay, a bias-controlled multiplex PCR. As for the original processing: The number of nucleated cells in each sample was estimated by amplification of reference gene primers within the assay. To quantify the absolute abundance of each unique TCRbeta CDR3 rearrangement, sequence reads were collapsed and filtered. For each sample, productive Simpson clonality was calculated by taking the square root of Simpson's diversity index across productive rearrangements. TCRdb provides this immuneACCESS table in a form limited to in-frame rearrangements. Some clones are lacking; in checked studies, under half of them reflect an unresolved V gene, and why the rest are absent is not known. The DNA gave D and trimming, while V, J and clone size come from that table. The sample yields 89,000 or so clones; approximately 85% were counted once. Around 12% of the sample goes to the ten largest clones.

Specimen: peripheral blood. The clonotype comes from a human donor in a cohort sampled during active COVID-19. This sequence uses TRBV5-8 and TRBJ2-7; 10 junctional bases match TRBD2. The CDR3: CASSLAPGTSENF. In nucleotide form, the sequence is TGTGCCAGCAGCTTGGCCCCCGGGACTAGCGAGAACTTC.